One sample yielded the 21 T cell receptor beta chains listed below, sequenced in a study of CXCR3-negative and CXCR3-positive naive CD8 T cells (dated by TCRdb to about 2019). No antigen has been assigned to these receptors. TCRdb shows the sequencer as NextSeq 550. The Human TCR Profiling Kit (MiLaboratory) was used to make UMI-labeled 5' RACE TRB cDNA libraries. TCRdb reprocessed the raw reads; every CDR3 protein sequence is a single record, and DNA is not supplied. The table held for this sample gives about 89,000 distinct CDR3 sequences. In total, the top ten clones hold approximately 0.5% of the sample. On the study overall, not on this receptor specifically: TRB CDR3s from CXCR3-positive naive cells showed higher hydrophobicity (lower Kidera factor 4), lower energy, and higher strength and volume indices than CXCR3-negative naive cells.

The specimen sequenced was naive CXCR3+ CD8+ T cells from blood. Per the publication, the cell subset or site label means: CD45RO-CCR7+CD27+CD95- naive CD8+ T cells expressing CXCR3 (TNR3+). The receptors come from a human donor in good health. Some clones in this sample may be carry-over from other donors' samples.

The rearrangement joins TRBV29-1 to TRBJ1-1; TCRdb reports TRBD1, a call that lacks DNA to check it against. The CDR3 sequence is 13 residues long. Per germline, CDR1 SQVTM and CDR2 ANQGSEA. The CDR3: CSAIQAPNTEAFF. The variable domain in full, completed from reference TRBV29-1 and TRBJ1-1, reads SAVISQKPSRDICQRGTSLTIQCQVDSQVTMMFWYRQQPGQSLTLIATANQGSEATYESGFVIDKFPISRPNLTFSTLTVSNMSPEDSSIYLCSAIQAPNTEAFFGQGTRLTVV.

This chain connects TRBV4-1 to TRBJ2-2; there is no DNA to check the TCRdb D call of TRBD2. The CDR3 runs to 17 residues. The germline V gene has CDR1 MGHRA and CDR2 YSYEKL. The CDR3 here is CASSPTPGTSNTGELFF.

CDR3: CASSFGPEQYF. The chain couples TRBV28 to TRBJ2-7. CDR3 length: 11 amino acids. Germline CDR1 is MDHEN and CDR2 is SYDVKM.

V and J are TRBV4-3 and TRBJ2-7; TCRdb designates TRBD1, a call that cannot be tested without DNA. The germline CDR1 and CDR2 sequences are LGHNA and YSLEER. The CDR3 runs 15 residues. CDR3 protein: CASSQVGTGILEQYF.

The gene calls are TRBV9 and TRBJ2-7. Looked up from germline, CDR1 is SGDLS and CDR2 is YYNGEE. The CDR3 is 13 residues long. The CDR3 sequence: CASSVGGIYEQYF.

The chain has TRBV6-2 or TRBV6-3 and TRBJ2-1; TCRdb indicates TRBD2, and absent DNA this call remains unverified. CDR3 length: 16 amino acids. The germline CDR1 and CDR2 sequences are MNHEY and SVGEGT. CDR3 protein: CASSYSETSGWNEQFF.

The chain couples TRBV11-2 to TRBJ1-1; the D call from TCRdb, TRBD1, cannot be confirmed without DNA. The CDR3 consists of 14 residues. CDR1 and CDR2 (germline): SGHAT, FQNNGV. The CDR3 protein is CASSWPGENTEAFF.

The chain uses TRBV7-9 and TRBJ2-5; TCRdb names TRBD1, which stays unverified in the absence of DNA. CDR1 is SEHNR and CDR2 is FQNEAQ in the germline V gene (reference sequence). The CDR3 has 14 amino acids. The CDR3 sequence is CASSRLVGEETQYF.

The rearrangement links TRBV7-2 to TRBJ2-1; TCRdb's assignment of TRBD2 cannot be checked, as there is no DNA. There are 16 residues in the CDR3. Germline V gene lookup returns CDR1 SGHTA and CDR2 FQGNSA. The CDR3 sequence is CASSPQREVLVNEQFF.

This CDR3 reads CASSLGAGGNTGELFF. The gene calls are TRBV5-6 and TRBJ2-2; TCRdb proposes TRBD2, but this gene call is untestable without DNA. Germline V gene data show CDR1 as SGHDT and CDR2 as YYEEEE. The CDR3 contains 16 residues. Filled out from reference TRBV5-6 and TRBJ2-2, the complete variable domain reads DAGVTQSPTHLIKTRGQQVTLRCSPKSGHDTVSWYQQALGQGPQFIFQYYEEEERQRGNFPDRFSGHQFPNYSSELNVNALLLGDSALYLCASSLGAGGNTGELFFGEGSRLTVL.

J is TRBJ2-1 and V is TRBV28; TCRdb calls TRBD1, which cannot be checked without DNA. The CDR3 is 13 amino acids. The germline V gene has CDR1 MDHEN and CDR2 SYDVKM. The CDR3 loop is CASRDRGLNEQFF.

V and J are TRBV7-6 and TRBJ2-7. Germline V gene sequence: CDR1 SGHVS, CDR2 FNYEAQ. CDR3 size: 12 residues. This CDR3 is CASSPGTYEQYF.

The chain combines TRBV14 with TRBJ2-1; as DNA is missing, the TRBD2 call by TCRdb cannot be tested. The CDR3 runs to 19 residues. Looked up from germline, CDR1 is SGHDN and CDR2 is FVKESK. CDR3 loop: CASSQVLRLGGMDYNEQFF.

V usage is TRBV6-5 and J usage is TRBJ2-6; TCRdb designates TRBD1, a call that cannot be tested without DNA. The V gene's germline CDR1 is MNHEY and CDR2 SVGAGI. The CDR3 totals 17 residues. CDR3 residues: CASSYTGSSSGANVLTF.

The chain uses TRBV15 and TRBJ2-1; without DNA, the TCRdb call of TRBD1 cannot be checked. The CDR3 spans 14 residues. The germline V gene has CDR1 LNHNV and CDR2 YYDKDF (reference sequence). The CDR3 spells CATSKDRDYNEQFF.

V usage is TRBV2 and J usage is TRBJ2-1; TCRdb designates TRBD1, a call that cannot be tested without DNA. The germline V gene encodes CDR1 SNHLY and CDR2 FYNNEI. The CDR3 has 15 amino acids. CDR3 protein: CASTYGTRSYNEQFF.

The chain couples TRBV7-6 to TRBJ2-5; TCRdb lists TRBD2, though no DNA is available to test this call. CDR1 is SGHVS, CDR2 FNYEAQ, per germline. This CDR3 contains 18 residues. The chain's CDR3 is CASSLALGLAGRVETQYF.

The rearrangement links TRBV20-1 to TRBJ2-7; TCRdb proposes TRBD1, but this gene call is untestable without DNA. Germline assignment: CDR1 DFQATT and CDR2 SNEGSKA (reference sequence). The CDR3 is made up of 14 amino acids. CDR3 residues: CSARGVDRGYEQYF.

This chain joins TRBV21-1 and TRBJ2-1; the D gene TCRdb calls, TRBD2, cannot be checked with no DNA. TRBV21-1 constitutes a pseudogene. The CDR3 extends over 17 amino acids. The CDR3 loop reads CASSNTSGGNSYNEQFF.

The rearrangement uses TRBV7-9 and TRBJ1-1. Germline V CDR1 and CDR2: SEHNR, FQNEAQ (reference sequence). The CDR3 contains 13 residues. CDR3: CASSFAGARAAFF.

The CDR3 loop is CASSFPGAGETQYF. The chain links TRBV4-2 to TRBJ2-5; TCRdb reports TRBD1, a call that lacks DNA to check it against. CDR1 LGHNA and CDR2 YNFKEQ come from the germline V gene. This CDR3 region has 14 residues.